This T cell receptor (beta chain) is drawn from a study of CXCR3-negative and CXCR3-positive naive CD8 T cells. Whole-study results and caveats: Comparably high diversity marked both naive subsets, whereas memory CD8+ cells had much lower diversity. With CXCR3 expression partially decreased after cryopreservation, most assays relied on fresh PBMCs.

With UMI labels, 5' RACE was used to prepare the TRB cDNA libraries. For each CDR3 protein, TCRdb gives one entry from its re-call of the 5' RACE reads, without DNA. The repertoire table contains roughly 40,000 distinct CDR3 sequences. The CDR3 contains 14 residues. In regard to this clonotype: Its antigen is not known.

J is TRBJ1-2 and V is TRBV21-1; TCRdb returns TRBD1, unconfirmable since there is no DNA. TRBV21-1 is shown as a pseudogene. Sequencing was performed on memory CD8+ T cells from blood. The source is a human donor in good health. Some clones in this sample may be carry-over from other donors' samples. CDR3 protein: CASSTDGTDYGYTF.